This is a list of T cell receptor beta chains from one sample in a study of blood T cells in healthy people across ages. TCRdb used MiXCR to reprocess the 5' RACE reads, holding one entry per CDR3 protein. The sample has roughly 800,000 distinct CDR3 sequences; roughly 25% are singletons. The same data also went into a second study, on T cells of mothers and their children.

Material for sequencing was blood. Receptors were obtained from a boy aged 5 to 17 in good health. Each CDR3 is given without its conserved first and last residue.

V gene,J gene,CDR3 protein
TRBV7-9,TRBJ1-6,ASSLEQGKSPLH
TRBV5-4,-,ASSPRTNSYEQY
TRBV3-1,TRBJ1-6,ASSQGRVNSPLH
TRBV7-9,TRBJ2-7,ASSLAAQGHGFSYEQY
TRBV14,TRBJ2-7,ASSRQGMGEQY
TRBV7-9,-,ASSSLKRHRDTQH
TRBV29-1,TRBJ2-3,SVGQGKSTNTQY
TRBV5-1,TRBJ2-1,ASSRDRGPYNEQF
TRBV21-1,TRBJ2-3,ASRKPSGGRYSTDTQY
TRBV5-1,TRBJ2-4,ASSPSGTESRSLY
TRBV7-9,TRBJ2-7,ASSLAASPGAYEQY
TRBV20-1,TRBJ2-5,SARQTSAETQY
TRBV27,TRBJ2-7,ASSLDGRGHSEQY
TRBV6-2/TRBV6-3,TRBJ2-7,ASSSLRVAEAYEQY
TRBV29-1,TRBJ2-7,SVEGQDHEQY
TRBV30,TRBJ2-5,AWSAFSGQETQY
TRBV7-2,TRBJ2-7,ASSLAIDEQY
TRBV28,TRBJ2-2,ASSLLNLAGQNTGELF
TRBV7-6,TRBJ2-5,ASSSDRNQETQY
TRBV28,TRBJ1-1,ASRLSEEFMNTEAF
TRBV20-1,-,SARGALMLYEQY
TRBV7-9,TRBJ2-3,ASSLNPSTDTQY
TRBV3-1,TRBJ1-6,ASSQSAGRVVNSPLH
TRBV11-2,TRBJ2-3,ASSLVASGDLTQY
TRBV19,TRBJ2-3,ASKGGPGQESTDTQY
TRBV7-9,TRBJ2-3,ASSSLHERRPLDTQY
TRBV4-3,TRBJ2-1,ASSQEEDGGPNEQF
TRBV29-1,TRBJ1-4,SVASGPEKLF
TRBV27,TRBJ1-2,ASSPLRLNYGYT
TRBV28,TRBJ2-2,ASSFSDRYTGELF
TRBV29-1,TRBJ2-3,SVGALAGVEWDTQY
TRBV7-9,TRBJ1-1,ASSLISPEAF
TRBV10-3,TRBJ2-7,AISESGGHSYEQY
TRBV7-2,TRBJ2-7,ASSLVVASDEQY
TRBV18,TRBJ2-5,ASSPPEETQY
TRBV20-1,TRBJ2-7,SAREVPPQRDAYEQY
TRBV12-3/TRBV12-4,TRBJ2-7,ASSFQNEQY
TRBV10-3,TRBJ2-1,AIRSETYNEQF
TRBV28,TRBJ2-3,ASSFTGVTQY
TRBV5-1,TRBJ2-5,ASSPGTLGEAQY
TRBV7-9,TRBJ1-1,ASSFTGQGKGEAF